This T cell receptor beta chain was recorded in a study of cytomegalovirus exposure and HLA in healthy donors. The PCR ran on 60 Vbeta and 13 Jbeta primers. Sequenced by immunoSEQ multiplex PCR; TCRdb stores in-frame clones only, minus some. The sample shows roughly 150,000 clones, over 60% of them seen only once. Germline-derived CDR1 and CDR2 are MNHEY and SVGAGI. V gave up 6 bases and J gave up 5 bases; unmatched junction bases: 9. CDR3 length equals 15 residues. This chain links TRBV6-5 with TRBJ1-4, with 7 positions matching TRBD1. The sequenced material came from PBMCs. The clonotype comes from a male donor in good health and CMV-seronegative. DNA of the CDR3: TGTGCCAGCAGCTCAGACAGGGAGGTAAATGAAAAACTGTTTTTT. Amino acids: CASSSDREVNEKLFF.